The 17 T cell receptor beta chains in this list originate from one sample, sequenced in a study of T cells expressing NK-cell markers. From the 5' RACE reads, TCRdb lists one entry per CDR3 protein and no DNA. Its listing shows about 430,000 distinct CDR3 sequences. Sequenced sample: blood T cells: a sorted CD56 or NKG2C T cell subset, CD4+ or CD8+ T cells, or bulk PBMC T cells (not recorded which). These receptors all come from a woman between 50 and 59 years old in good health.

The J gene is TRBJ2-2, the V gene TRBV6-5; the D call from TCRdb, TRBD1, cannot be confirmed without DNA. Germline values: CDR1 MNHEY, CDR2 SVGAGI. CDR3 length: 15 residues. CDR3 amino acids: CASKEAGVLAGELFF.

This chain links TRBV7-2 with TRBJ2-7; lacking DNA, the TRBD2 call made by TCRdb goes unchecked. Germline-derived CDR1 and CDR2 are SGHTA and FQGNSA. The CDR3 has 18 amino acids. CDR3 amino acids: CASSAKGLAGAYTYEQYF.

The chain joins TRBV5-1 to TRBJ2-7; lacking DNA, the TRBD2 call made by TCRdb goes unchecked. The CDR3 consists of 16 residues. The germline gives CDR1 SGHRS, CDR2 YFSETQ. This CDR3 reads CASSLEGTSLGYEQYF.

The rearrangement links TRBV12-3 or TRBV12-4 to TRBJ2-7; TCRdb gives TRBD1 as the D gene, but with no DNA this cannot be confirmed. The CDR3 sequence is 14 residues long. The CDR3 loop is CASSGTGFFYEQYF.

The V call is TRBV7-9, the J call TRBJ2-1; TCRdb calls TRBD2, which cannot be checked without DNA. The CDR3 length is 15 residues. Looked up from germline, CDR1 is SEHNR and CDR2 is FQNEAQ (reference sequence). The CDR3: CASSLGGRNYNEQFF.

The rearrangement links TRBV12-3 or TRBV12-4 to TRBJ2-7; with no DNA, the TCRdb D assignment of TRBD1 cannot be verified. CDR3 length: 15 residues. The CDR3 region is CASRGDRGDAYEQYF.

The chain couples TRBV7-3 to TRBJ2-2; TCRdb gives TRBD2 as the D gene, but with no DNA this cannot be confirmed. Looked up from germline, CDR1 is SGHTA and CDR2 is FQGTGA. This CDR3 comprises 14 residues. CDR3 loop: CASRGLGETGELFF.

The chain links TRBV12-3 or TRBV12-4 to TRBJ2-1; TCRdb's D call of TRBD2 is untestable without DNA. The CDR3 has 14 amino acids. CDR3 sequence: CASRLTRVLNEQFF.

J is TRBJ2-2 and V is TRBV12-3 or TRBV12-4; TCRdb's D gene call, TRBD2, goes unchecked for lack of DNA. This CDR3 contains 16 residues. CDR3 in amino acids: CASRDLAGVGPGELFF.

CDR3 residues: CASSLLTGTSGNTIYF. The J gene is TRBJ1-3, the V gene TRBV5-1. The germline CDR1 and CDR2 sequences are SGHRS and YFSETQ. The CDR3 totals 16 residues.

This CDR3 is CATSRDRDTDTQYF. The rearrangement links TRBV24-1 to TRBJ2-3; the TRBD1 assignment by TCRdb is unverifiable without DNA. Looked up from germline, CDR1 is KGHDR and CDR2 is SFDVKD. This CDR3 has 14 residues.

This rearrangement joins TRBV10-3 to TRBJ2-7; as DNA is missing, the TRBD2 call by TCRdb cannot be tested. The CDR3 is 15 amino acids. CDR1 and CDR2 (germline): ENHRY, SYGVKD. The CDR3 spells CAIRSTSGPSYEQYF.

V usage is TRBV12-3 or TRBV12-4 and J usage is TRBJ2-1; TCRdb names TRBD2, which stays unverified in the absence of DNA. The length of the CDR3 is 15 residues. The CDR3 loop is CASKIARSLGNEQFF.

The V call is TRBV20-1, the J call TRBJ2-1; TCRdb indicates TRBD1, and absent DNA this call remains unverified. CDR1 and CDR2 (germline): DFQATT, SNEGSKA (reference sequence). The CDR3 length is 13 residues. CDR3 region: CSASWAGWNEQFF.

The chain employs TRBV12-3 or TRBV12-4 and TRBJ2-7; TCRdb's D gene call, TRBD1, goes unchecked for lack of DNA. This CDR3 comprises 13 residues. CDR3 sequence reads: CASSGDRLHEQYF.

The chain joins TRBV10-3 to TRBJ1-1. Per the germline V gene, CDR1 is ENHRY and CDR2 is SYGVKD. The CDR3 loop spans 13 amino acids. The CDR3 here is CAISLGTDVKAFF.

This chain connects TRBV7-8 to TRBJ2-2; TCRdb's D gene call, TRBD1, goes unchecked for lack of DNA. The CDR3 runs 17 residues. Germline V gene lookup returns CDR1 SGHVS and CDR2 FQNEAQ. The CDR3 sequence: CASSASRGLMNTGELFF.